The next 6 T cell receptor beta chains were all read from a single sample in a study of T cell responses to AZD1222 COVID-19 vaccine. Here immunoSEQ multiplex PCR was the method, and the copy in TCRdb shows in-frame clones only, minus some. The sample includes 80,000 or so clones, around 90% of them seen just once. The starting material was peripheral blood, obtained on day 0 of AZD1222 vaccination. The origin of the receptors is an adult in good health.

This clone is a singleton in its sample. The chain couples TRBV10-3 to TRBJ1-2, with TRBD1 matching 10 bases. The germline CDR1 and CDR2 sequences are ENHRY and SYGVKD. Germline trimming cut 4 bases from V and 4 bases from J; bases unmatched to any gene: 3. This CDR3 has 14 amino acids. The CDR3: CAISGQGAGYGYTF. Written as DNA, the CDR3 is TGTGCCATCAGTGGACAGGGGGCTGGCTATGGCTACACCTTC.

V usage is TRBV18 and J usage is TRBJ1-1, with D uncertain. CDR1 and CDR2 from the germline V gene are KGHSH and LQKENI. V was pared by 3 bases and J by 3 bases, with 11 bases between. The CDR3 has 14 amino acids. DNA for the CDR3: TGTGCCAGCTCACCGGCGTCGATCCACACTGAAGCTTTCTTT. Its protein product is CASSPASIHTEAFF.

This chain uses TRBV29-1 with TRBJ1-4; no firm D call. The CDR3 has 14 residues. CDR1 is SQVTM and CDR2 is ANQGSEA in the germline V gene. Trimming left V 7 bases short and J 0 bases short, with 12 bases between. The CDR3 loop is CSARIGTTNEKLFF. The CDR3 DNA follows: TGCAGCGCCCGAATAGGGACAACTAATGAAAAACTGTTTTTT.

The V and J genes are TRBV11-1 and TRBJ1-1; no clear D gene. V shed 5 bases and J shed 3 bases, with 10 bases lying between them. The CDR3 consists of 13 residues. The V gene's germline CDR1 is SGHAT and CDR2 FQDESV (reference sequence). CDR3 residues: CASSPSLYTEAFF. CDR3 DNA sequence: TGTGCCAGCAGCCCCTCTTTGTACACTGAAGCTTTCTTT.

The rearrangement joins TRBV6-5 to TRBJ2-3; perhaps TRBD1 as D (6 bases). The V end was cut by 0 bases, the J end by 2 bases, with 9 bases between. The CDR3 length is 15 residues. Per germline, CDR1 MNHEY and CDR2 SVGAGI. The CDR3 is CASSYSRDNTDTQYF. In DNA, the CDR3 is TGTGCCAGCAGTTACTCTCGGGACAACACAGATACGCAGTATTTT.

This chain uses TRBV18 with TRBJ1-5, with D tentatively TRBD1 (6 bases). V was cut by 3 bases and J by 3 bases, with 9 bases left in between. Looked up from germline, CDR1 is KGHSH and CDR2 is LQKENI. The CDR3 has 14 residues. Written as DNA, the CDR3 is TGTGCCAGCTCACCGGACAGTTACAATCAGCCCCAGCATTTT. Amino acids: CASSPDSYNQPQHF.